Listed below are T cell receptor beta chains from one sample, sequenced in a study of T-cell reconstitution after alpha-beta-depleted transplantation in children. TCRdb reprocessed the PCR reads with MiXCR, giving one entry per CDR3 protein. The sample yields hundreds of thousands of distinct CDR3 sequences, under 30% seen once. Sequencing was performed on PBMCs, taken before TCRalphabeta/CD19-depleted stem cell transplant. These receptors originate from a girl aged 2-10 years with Fanconi anemia, due to receive a stem cell transplant. The CDR3 runs from the conserved cysteine through the conserved F or W. A D gene is named only where the DNA matches it firmly. Some rows have no size entry. The others give once, few or many, or a class for an expanded clone.

V gene,J gene,D gene,clone size,CDR3 protein,CDR3 DNA
TRBV6-5,TRBJ2-3,-,many,CASHTRLADTQYF,TGTGCCAGCCATACTAGACTTGCAGATACGCAGTATTTT
TRBV7-3,TRBJ2-3,-,-,CASSLLASDTQYF,TGTGCCAGCAGCTTATTAGCTTCGGATACGCAGTATTTT
TRBV20-1,TRBJ2-5,TRBD2,-,CSVRLAGDRGTQYF,TGCAGTGTTCGACTAGCGGGGGATCGAGGGACCCAGTACTTC
TRBV18,TRBJ2-7,TRBD1,-,CASSPAGGELIYEQYF,TGTGCCAGCTCACCAGCAGGGGGCGAATTGATCTACGAGCAGTACTTC
TRBV15,TRBJ1-1,TRBD1,few,CATSREGGWIGTEAFF,TGTGCCACCAGCAGAGAAGGGGGCTGGATCGGCACTGAAGCTTTCTTT
TRBV20-1,TRBJ2-3,TRBD2,many,CSASLFRGRPSDTQYF,TGCAGTGCTAGTTTATTTCGCGGGAGGCCCTCGGATACGCAGTATTTT
TRBV12-3/TRBV12-4,TRBJ1-1,-,few,CASSFRGRAFF,TGTGCCAGCAGTTTCAGGGGAAGAGCTTTCTTT
TRBV7-3,TRBJ2-3,-,-,CASRRGISSTDTQYF,TGTGCCAGCAGACGTGGGATTTCTAGCACAGATACGCAGTATTTT
TRBV18,TRBJ2-1,-,-,CASSPPAHEQFF,TGTGCCAGCTCACCTCCTGCCCATGAGCAGTTCTTC
TRBV6-4,TRBJ2-3,TRBD2,many,CASSASGDTDTQYF,TGTGCCAGCAGCGCCAGCGGGGACACAGATACGCAGTATTTT
TRBV20-1,TRBJ2-1,-,-,CSARLFHEQFF,TGCAGTGCTAGACTTTTCCATGAGCAGTTCTTC
TRBV20-1,TRBJ2-3,-,-,CSATNTKKTDTQYF,TGCAGTGCTACCAACACCAAGAAAACAGATACGCAGTATTTT
TRBV29-1,TRBJ2-1,TRBD2,many,CSVPLAGAPYNEQFF,TGCAGCGTACCACTAGCGGGGGCCCCCTACAATGAGCAGTTCTTC
TRBV29-1,TRBJ2-7,-,many,CSVAERLNYEQYF,TGCAGCGTTGCCGAGCGATTGAACTACGAGCAGTACTTC
TRBV6-5,TRBJ2-3,TRBD2,many,CASSPSGRFLLTDTQYF,TGTGCCAGCAGTCCTAGCGGGAGGTTCCTACTCACAGATACGCAGTATTTT
TRBV6-2/TRBV6-3,TRBJ1-1,-,-,CASSSSGGTDTEAFF,TGTGCCAGCAGTTCCTCGGGAGGAACGGACACTGAAGCTTTCTTT
TRBV9,TRBJ2-5,TRBD2,-,CASSAGTSGRSVYKETQYF,TGTGCCAGCAGCGCGGGGACTAGCGGGAGATCCGTTTATAAAGAGACCCAGTACTTC